This T cell receptor beta chain came from a study of shared clonotypes between healthy human individuals. Per sorted-subset replicate PCR, input was 150 to 250 ng DNA, representing 30,000 to 35,000 T cell genomes. In the authors' methods: ImmunoSEQ output lacked quality scores and full-length reads, limiting matched filtering. Produced via immunoSEQ multiplex PCR; TCRdb's table is partial and in-frame only. V and J calls and clone size follow that table, whereas D and trimming were derived from the DNA. This sample has more than 2,000,000 clones; just over 90% occur once, and the top ten carry under 0.45%. This clone was picked up a small number of times. Its cognate antigen is unknown. The germline CDR1 and CDR2 sequences are MDHEN and SYDVKM. CDR3 length: 14 residues. V lost 5 bases and J lost 3, with 11 bases in between. Broader study findings: Estimated richness values were generally larger in naive subsets than in memory subsets.

The receptor comes from a man between 18 and 29 years old in good health. Some clones in this sample may be carry-over from other donors' samples. Sequenced: naive CD4+ T cells from PBMCs. Documented subset: CD45RA+ positively selected. This chain joins TRBV28 and TRBJ1-5, with D unclear. In DNA, the CDR3 is TGTGCCAGCAGTGGCACCTTATACAATCAGCCCCAGCATTTT. Its translation: CASSGTLYNQPQHF.